A selection of T cell receptor beta chains follows, all from one sample in a study of blood T cell repertoires in COVID-19. The assay was immunoSEQ multiplex PCR, and TCRdb's table has in-frame clones only and misses some. Of roughly 150,000 clones detected, 87% appear once; the ten largest clones hold approximately 6.5%. Sequencing input: peripheral blood. All receptors come from a man older than 75 with acute or convalescent COVID-19. The CDR3 runs from the conserved cysteine through the conserved F or W. The D gene is left open where the match is weak. A row's size may be missing; if present it is once, few, many or a size class.

D gene: TRBD1
V gene: TRBV2
J gene: TRBJ1-3
clone size: .
CDR3 protein: CASKGQGTSSGNTIYF
CDR3 DNA: TGTGCCAGCAAAGGACAGGGGACGAGCTCTGGAAACACCATATATTTT

D gene: TRBD2
V gene: TRBV7-2
J gene: TRBJ2-7
clone size: .
CDR3 protein: CASSPAGGVLYEQYF
CDR3 DNA: TGTGCCAGCAGCCCAGCGGGGGGGGTTCTTTACGAGCAGTACTTC

D gene: TRBD2
V gene: TRBV30
J gene: TRBJ2-1
clone size: .
CDR3 protein: CAWSVAGGPDEQFF
CDR3 DNA: TGTGCCTGGAGCGTAGCGGGAGGCCCGGATGAGCAGTTCTTC

D gene: .
V gene: TRBV24-1
J gene: TRBJ1-3
clone size: .
CDR3 protein: CATSDYRRAGEISGNTIYF
CDR3 DNA: TGTGCCACCAGTGATTATAGGCGAGCAGGGGAAATTTCTGGAAACACCATATATTTT

D gene: .
V gene: TRBV11-1
J gene: TRBJ2-1
clone size: .
CDR3 protein: CASSRTNEQFF
CDR3 DNA: TGTGCCAGCAGTCGGACAAACGAGCAGTTCTTC

D gene: .
V gene: TRBV3-1/TRBV3-2
J gene: TRBJ2-2
clone size: .
CDR3 protein: CASSPAGTILNTGELFF
CDR3 DNA: TGTGCCAGCAGCCCCGCAGGTACGATCCTGAACACCGGGGAGCTGTTTTTT

D gene: .
V gene: TRBV9
J gene: TRBJ2-3
clone size: .
CDR3 protein: CASSVEGLADTQYF
CDR3 DNA: TGTGCCAGCAGCGTAGAGGGTCTAGCCGATACGCAGTATTTT

D gene: .
V gene: TRBV9
J gene: TRBJ2-3
clone size: .
CDR3 protein: CASSVLTDTQYF
CDR3 DNA: TGTGCCAGCAGCGTCCTTACAGATACGCAGTATTTT

D gene: .
V gene: TRBV5-1
J gene: TRBJ1-1
clone size: once
CDR3 protein: CASSLDQGEAFF
CDR3 DNA: TGCGCCAGCAGCTTAGATCAGGGGGAAGCTTTCTTT

D gene: .
V gene: TRBV19
J gene: TRBJ2-7
clone size: .
CDR3 protein: CASSTAGTSFYEQYF
CDR3 DNA: TGTGCCAGTAGTACCGCCGGGACTTCGTTTTACGAGCAGTACTTC

D gene: .
V gene: TRBV12-3/TRBV12-4
J gene: TRBJ1-5
clone size: .
CDR3 protein: CASSFPRQPQHF
CDR3 DNA: TGTGCCAGCAGTTTTCCGCGTCAGCCCCAGCATTTT

D gene: .
V gene: TRBV6-1
J gene: TRBJ2-5
clone size: .
CDR3 protein: CASSDSGVRIQETQYF
CDR3 DNA: TGTGCCAGCAGTGATTCAGGCGTCAGAATCCAAGAGACCCAGTACTTC

D gene: TRBD1
V gene: TRBV7-2
J gene: TRBJ1-2
clone size: .
CDR3 protein: CASSISGQGGGYTF
CDR3 DNA: TGTGCCAGCAGTATTTCGGGACAGGGGGGTGGCTACACCTTC

D gene: TRBD1
V gene: TRBV5-1
J gene: TRBJ2-5
clone size: .
CDR3 protein: CASSSRTGGETQYF
CDR3 DNA: TGCGCCAGCAGCTCAAGGACAGGGGGTGAGACCCAGTACTTC

D gene: .
V gene: TRBV28
J gene: TRBJ1-2
clone size: .
CDR3 protein: CASSSSQPGWRGGYTF
CDR3 DNA: TGTGCCAGCAGCTCCAGTCAACCGGGGTGGCGGGGTGGCTACACCTTC

D gene: .
V gene: TRBV27
J gene: TRBJ2-7
clone size: few
CDR3 protein: CASSSPRLKSSYEQYF
CDR3 DNA: TGTGCCAGCAGTTCACCAAGACTGAAGAGCTCCTACGAGCAGTACTTC

D gene: TRBD1
V gene: TRBV11-3
J gene: TRBJ1-1
clone size: .
CDR3 protein: CASSSGTGDTEAFF
CDR3 DNA: TGTGCCAGCAGCTCAGGGACAGGGGACACTGAAGCTTTCTTT

D gene: .
V gene: TRBV6-5
J gene: TRBJ1-2
clone size: .
CDR3 protein: CASTLGSGKDYGYTF
CDR3 DNA: TGTGCCAGCACTCTTGGGTCAGGGAAGGACTATGGCTACACCTTC

D gene: .
V gene: TRBV28
J gene: TRBJ2-3
clone size: .
CDR3 protein: CASKDPGFHTDTQYF
CDR3 DNA: TGTGCCAGTAAGGATCCAGGTTTCCACACAGATACGCAGTATTTT

D gene: TRBD2
V gene: TRBV29-1
J gene: TRBJ2-3
clone size: once
CDR3 protein: CSGASGRSTDTQYF
CDR3 DNA: TGCAGCGGGGCTAGCGGGAGAAGCACAGATACGCAGTATTTT

D gene: TRBD1
V gene: TRBV6-5
J gene: TRBJ2-7
clone size: .
CDR3 protein: CASSYSGRGYEQYF
CDR3 DNA: TGTGCCAGCAGTTACTCGGGCAGGGGGTACGAGCAGTACTTC

D gene: .
V gene: TRBV2
J gene: TRBJ1-5
clone size: .
CDR3 protein: CASSEQGGGRQPQHF
CDR3 DNA: TGTGCCAGCAGTGAACAGGGAGGAGGCAGGCAGCCCCAGCATTTT

D gene: .
V gene: TRBV6-5
J gene: TRBJ2-7
clone size: .
CDR3 protein: CATATGSSYEQYF
CDR3 DNA: TGTGCCACCGCGACAGGAAGTTCCTACGAGCAGTACTTC

D gene: .
V gene: TRBV7-3
J gene: TRBJ2-2
clone size: .
CDR3 protein: CASSQSTSVAGRELFF
CDR3 DNA: TGTGCCAGCAGTCAATCAACTAGTGTTGCGGGTCGGGAGCTGTTTTTT

D gene: .
V gene: TRBV3-1/TRBV3-2
J gene: TRBJ1-2
clone size: .
CDR3 protein: CASSQLEGNYGYTF
CDR3 DNA: TGTGCCAGCAGCCAATTGGAGGGAAACTATGGCTACACCTTC

D gene: TRBD1
V gene: TRBV29-1
J gene: TRBJ1-3
clone size: .
CDR3 protein: CSALGLTGSSGNTIYF
CDR3 DNA: TGCAGCGCCTTGGGCTTGACAGGGAGCTCTGGAAACACCATATATTTT